This TCR beta chain came from a study of regulatory T cells in long-lasting Graves disease. Overall study results and limits: Clonotypes that were public and shared totalled fewer than 3,500 in persistent patients versus 966 in new patients. Patients with persistent Graves' had lower TCR diversity than newly diagnosed patients.

CDR3 regions were amplified by Arm-PCR using iRepertoire HTBI primers to build TCR beta libraries. TCRdb re-called the multiplex PCR reads with MiXCR, one entry per CDR3 protein. The repertoire holds fewer than 350,000 distinct CDR3 sequences, with 15% to 20% as singletons. This clonotype was counted ten times or more. Its specificity is unknown. V shed 4 bases, J shed 9 bases, and the junction held 9 bases outside the gene matches. CDR3 size: 14 residues. Germline V lookup: CDR1 MDHEN, CDR2 SYDVKM. Time point reported: newly diagnosed GD, antithyroid drugs for less than 3 months. TCR sequences were obtained from RNA taken from PBMCs. Diagnoses of Graves' disease were made by American Thyroid Association guidelines.

The chain joins TRBV28 to TRBJ2-4; 7 bases align to TRBD1. The TCR originated in a female donor with Graves disease. This sample comprised peripheral blood mononuclear cells (PBMCs), obtained at new diagnosis, from a patient treated with antithyroid drugs. The CDR3 region has the DNA TGTGCCAGCAGTTCCCGGACAGGTCGTAGCATTCAGTACTTC. Its translation: CASSSRTGRSIQYF. The whole variable domain, filled in from reference TRBV28 and TRBJ2-4, reads DVKVTQSSRYLVKRTGEKVFLECVQDMDHENMFWYRQDPGLGLRLIYFSYDVKMKEKGDIPEGYSVSREKKERFSLILESASTNQTSMYLCASSSRTGRSIQYFGAGTRLSVL.